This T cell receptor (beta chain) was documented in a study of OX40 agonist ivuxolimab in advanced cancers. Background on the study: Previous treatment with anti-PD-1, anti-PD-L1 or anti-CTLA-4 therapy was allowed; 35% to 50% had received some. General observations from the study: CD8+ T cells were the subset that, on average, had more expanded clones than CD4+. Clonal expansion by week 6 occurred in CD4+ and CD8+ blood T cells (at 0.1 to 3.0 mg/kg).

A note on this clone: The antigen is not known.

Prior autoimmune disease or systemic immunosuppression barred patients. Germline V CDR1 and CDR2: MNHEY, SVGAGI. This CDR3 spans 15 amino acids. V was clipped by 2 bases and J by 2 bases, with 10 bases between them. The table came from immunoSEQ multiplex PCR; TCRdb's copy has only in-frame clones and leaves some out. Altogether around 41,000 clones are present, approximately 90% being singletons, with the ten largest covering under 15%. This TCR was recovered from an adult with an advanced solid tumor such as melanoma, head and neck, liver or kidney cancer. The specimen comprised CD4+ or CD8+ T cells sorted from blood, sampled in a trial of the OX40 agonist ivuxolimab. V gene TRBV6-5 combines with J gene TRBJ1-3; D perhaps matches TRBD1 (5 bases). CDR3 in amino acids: CASSYREGTGNTIYF. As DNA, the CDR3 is TGTGCCAGCAGTTACAGGGAGGGGACTGGAAACACCATATATTTT.